The present T cell receptor (beta chain) was sequenced within a study of T cell changes during pregnancy in multiple sclerosis. Germline lookup yields CDR1 MDHEN and CDR2 SYDVKM. The CDR3 runs 15 residues. The trim removed 4 bases at V and 7 bases at J, leaving 6 bases unmatched. The repertoire was sequenced with immunoSEQ multiplex PCR; TCRdb's copy has only in-frame clones and lacks some. The sample shows over 20,000 clones, under 95% of them seen only once. This rearrangement joins TRBV28 to TRBJ2-3; TRBD2 aligns across 12 bases. The receptor was isolated from a female donor in good health, enrolled as a control in a pregnancy study. The source was CD4+ T cells from peripheral blood mononuclear cells, collected in the third trimester of pregnancy. This CDR3 is CASSSRTSGAHTQYF. The CDR3 DNA reads as TGTGCCAGCAGTTCCCGGACTAGCGGGGCCCATACGCAGTATTTT.